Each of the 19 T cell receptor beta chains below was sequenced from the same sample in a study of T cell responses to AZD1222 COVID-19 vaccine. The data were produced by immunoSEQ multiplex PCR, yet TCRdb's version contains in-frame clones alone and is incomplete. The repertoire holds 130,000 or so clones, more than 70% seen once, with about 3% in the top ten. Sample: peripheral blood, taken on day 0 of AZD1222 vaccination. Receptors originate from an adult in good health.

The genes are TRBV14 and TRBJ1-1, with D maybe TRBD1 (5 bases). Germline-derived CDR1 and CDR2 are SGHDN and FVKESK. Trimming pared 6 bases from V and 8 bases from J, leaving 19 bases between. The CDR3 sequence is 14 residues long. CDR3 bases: TGTGCCAGCAGAAAGTGGCAGTTAGGGGCGGAAGCTTTCTTT. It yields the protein CASRKWQLGAEAFF.

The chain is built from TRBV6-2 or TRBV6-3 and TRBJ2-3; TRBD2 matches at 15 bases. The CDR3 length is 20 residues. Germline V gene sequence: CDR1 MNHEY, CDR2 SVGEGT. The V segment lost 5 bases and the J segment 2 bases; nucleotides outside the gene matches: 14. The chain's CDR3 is CASSEGLGLAGGVDTDTQYF. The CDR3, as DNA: TGTGCCAGCAGTGAGGGGTTGGGACTAGCGGGGGGAGTAGACACAGATACGCAGTATTTT.

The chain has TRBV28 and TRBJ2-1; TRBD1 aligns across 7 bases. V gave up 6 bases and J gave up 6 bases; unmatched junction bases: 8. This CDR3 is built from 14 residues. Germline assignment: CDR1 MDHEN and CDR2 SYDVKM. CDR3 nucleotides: TGTGCCAGCAGCCAGGGGGACAAGCTCAATGAGCAGTTCTTC. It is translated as CASSQGDKLNEQFF.

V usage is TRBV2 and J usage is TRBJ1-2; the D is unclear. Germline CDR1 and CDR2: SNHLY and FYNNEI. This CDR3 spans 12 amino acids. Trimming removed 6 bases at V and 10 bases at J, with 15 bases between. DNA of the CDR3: TGTGCCAGCAGGGGAGGGAGGAGCATCTACACCTTC. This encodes CASRGGRSIYTF.

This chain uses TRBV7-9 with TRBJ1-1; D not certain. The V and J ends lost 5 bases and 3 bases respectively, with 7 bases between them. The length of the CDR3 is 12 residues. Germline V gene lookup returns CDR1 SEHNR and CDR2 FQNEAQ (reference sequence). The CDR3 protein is CASSAWDTEAFF. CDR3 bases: TGTGCCAGCAGCGCCTGGGACACTGAAGCTTTCTTT.

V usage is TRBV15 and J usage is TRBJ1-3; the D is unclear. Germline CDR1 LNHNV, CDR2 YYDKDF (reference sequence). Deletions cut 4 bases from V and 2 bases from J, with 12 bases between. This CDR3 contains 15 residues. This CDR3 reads CATSNPVRPGNTIYF. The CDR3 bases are TGTGCCACCAGCAACCCTGTTCGGCCTGGAAACACCATATATTTT.

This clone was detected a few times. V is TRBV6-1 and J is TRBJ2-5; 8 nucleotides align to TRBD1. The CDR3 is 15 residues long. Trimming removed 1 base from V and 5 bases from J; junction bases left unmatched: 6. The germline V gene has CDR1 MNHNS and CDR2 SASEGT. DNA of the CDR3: TGTGCCAGCAGTGAAGGGCCGACAGGGGCGGAGACCCAGTACTTC. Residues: CASSEGPTGAETQYF.

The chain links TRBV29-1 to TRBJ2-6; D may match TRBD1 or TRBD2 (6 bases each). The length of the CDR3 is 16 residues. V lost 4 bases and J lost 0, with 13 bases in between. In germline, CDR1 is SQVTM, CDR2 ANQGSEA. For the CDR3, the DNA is TGCAGCGTTGCGCGGGACATTGACTCTGGGGCCAACGTCCTGACTTTC. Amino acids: CSVARDIDSGANVLTF.

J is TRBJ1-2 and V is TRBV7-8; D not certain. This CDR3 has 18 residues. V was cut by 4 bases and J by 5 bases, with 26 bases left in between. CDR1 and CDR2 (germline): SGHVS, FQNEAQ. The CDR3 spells CASSSYQVGRIIKYGYTF. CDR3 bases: TGTGCCAGCAGCTCTTATCAAGTAGGCCGAATCATCAAATATGGCTACACCTTC.

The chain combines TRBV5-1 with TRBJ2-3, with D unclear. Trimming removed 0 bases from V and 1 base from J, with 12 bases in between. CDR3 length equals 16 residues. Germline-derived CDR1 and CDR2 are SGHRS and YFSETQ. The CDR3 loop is CASSLGPPPGTDTQYF. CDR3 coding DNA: TGCGCCAGCAGCTTGGGACCACCTCCCGGCACAGATACGCAGTATTTT.

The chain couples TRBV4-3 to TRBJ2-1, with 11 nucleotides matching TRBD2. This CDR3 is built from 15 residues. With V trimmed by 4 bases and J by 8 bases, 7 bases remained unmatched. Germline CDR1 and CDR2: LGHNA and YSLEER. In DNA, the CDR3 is TGCGCCAGCAGCCGACTAGCGGGACTTAACGATGAGCAGTTCTTC. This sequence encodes CASSRLAGLNDEQFF.

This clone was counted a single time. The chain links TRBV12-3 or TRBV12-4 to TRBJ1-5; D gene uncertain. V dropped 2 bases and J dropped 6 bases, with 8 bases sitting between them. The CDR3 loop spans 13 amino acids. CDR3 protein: CASSLYGGQPQHF. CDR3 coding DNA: TGTGCCAGCAGTTTATACGGCGGTCAGCCCCAGCATTTT.

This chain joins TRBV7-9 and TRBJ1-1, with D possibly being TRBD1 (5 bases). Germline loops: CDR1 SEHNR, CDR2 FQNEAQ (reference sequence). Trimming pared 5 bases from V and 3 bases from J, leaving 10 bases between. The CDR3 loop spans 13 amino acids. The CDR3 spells CASSQGEYTEAFF. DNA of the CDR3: TGTGCCAGCAGCCAGGGAGAATACACTGAAGCTTTCTTT.

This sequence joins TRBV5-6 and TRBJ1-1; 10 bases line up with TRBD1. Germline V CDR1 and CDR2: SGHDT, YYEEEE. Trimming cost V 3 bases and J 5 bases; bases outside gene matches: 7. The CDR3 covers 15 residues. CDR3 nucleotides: TGTGCCAGCAGCTCCCGGACAGGGGGAGGGACTGAAGCTTTCTTT. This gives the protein CASSSRTGGGTEAFF.

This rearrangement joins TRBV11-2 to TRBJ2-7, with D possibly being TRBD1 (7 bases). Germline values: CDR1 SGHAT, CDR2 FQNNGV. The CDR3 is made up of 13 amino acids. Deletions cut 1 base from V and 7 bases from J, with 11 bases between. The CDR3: CASSLGRGREQYF. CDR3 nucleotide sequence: TGTGCCAGCAGCTTAGGGAGGGGGCGGGAGCAGTACTTC.

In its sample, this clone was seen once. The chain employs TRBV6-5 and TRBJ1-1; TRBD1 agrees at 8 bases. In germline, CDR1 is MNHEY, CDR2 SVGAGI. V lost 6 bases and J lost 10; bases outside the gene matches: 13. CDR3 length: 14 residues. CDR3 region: CASRPQTGDRRAFF. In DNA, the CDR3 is TGTGCCAGCAGGCCTCAGACAGGGGACAGACGAGCTTTCTTT.

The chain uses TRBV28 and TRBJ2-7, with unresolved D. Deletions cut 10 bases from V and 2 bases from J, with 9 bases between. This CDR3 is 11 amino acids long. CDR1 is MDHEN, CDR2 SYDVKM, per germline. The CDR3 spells CAIGPTYEQYF. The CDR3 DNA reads TGTGCCATCGGGCCCACCTACGAGCAGTACTTC.

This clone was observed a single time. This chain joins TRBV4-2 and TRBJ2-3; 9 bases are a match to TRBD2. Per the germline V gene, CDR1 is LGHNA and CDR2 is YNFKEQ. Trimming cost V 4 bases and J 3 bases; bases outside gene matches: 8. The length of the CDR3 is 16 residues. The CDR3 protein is CASSPTGAGGTDTQYF. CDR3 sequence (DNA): TGTGCCAGCAGCCCAACCGGGGCGGGGGGGACAGATACGCAGTATTTT.

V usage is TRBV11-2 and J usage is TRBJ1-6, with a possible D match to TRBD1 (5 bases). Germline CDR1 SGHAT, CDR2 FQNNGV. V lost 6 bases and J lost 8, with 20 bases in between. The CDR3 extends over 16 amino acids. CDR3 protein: CASRPFSAVRDSPLHF. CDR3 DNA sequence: TGTGCCAGCAGACCGTTCAGCGCCGTCAGGGATTCACCCCTCCACTTT.